A selection of T cell receptor beta chains follows, all from one sample in a study of cytomegalovirus exposure and HLA in healthy donors. The method was immunoSEQ multiplex PCR; TCRdb's version includes in-frame clones alone and lacks a portion of them. The sample data list 45,000 to 65,000 clones. Sequenced material: PBMCs. These TCRs come from a man between 18 and 29 years old in good health and CMV-seropositive. Both conserved end residues are part of each CDR3. The order of the fields is D gene, CDR3 length, V gene, J gene, CDR3 DNA, CDR3 protein. A D gene is named only where the DNA matches it firmly.

D gene: NA
CDR3 length: 12
V gene: TRBV7-3
J gene: TRBJ2-1
CDR3 DNA: TGTGCCAGCAGCTTTCAGGGGAATGAGCAGTTCTTC
CDR3 protein: CASSFQGNEQFF

D gene: TRBD1
CDR3 length: 14
V gene: TRBV7-9
J gene: TRBJ1-1
CDR3 DNA: TGTGCCAGCAGCTTCGACAGGGTAGTCACTGAAGCTTTCTTT
CDR3 protein: CASSFDRVVTEAFF

D gene: NA
CDR3 length: 15
V gene: TRBV25-1
J gene: TRBJ1-2
CDR3 DNA: TGTGCCAGCAGTGACTCTGGGAGAGCTAACTATGGCTACACCTTC
CDR3 protein: CASSDSGRANYGYTF

D gene: NA
CDR3 length: 13
V gene: TRBV29-1
J gene: TRBJ1-1
CDR3 DNA: TGCAGCGTCCGGACCCGGGGGAACACTGAAGCTTTCTTT
CDR3 protein: CSVRTRGNTEAFF

D gene: TRBD1
CDR3 length: 14
V gene: TRBV28
J gene: TRBJ1-2
CDR3 DNA: TGTGCCAGCAGTTTTCTGACAGGGTCGGATGGCTACACCTTC
CDR3 protein: CASSFLTGSDGYTF

D gene: NA
CDR3 length: 14
V gene: TRBV28
J gene: TRBJ2-7
CDR3 DNA: TGTGCCAGCAGTTTACAGGGCGATAACTACGAGCAGTACTTC
CDR3 protein: CASSLQGDNYEQYF

D gene: TRBD1
CDR3 length: 15
V gene: TRBV28
J gene: TRBJ2-7
CDR3 DNA: TGTGCCAGCAGTTTCTTAGGGACAGGGGTTGTCGAGCAGTACTTC
CDR3 protein: CASSFLGTGVVEQYF

D gene: NA
CDR3 length: 16
V gene: TRBV9
J gene: TRBJ2-7
CDR3 DNA: TGTGCCAGCAGCGTGGGAGGGGGTCATCGTTTCTACGAGCAGTACTTC
CDR3 protein: CASSVGGGHRFYEQYF

D gene: NA
CDR3 length: 16
V gene: TRBV11-2
J gene: TRBJ2-1
CDR3 DNA: TGTGCCAGCAGACGCCTGTCGGGACAAGGCTACAATGAGCAGTTCTTC
CDR3 protein: CASRRLSGQGYNEQFF

D gene: NA
CDR3 length: 14
V gene: TRBV18
J gene: TRBJ1-2
CDR3 DNA: TGTGCCAGCTCGCCGGGGCCAGGGGAAAGGAGCTACACCTTC
CDR3 protein: CASSPGPGERSYTF

D gene: NA
CDR3 length: 15
V gene: TRBV11-2
J gene: TRBJ2-5
CDR3 DNA: TGTGCCAGCAGTCTTAACACGGGGGGCCCGGAGACCCAGTACTTC
CDR3 protein: CASSLNTGGPETQYF

D gene: NA
CDR3 length: 13
V gene: TRBV12-5
J gene: TRBJ1-1
CDR3 DNA: TGTGCTAGTGGTCGACAGCACGACACTGAAGCTTTCTTT
CDR3 protein: CASGRQHDTEAFF

D gene: TRBD1
CDR3 length: 12
V gene: TRBV28
J gene: TRBJ1-1
CDR3 DNA: TGTGCCAGTAAGACAGGGGACACTGAAGCTTTCTTT
CDR3 protein: CASKTGDTEAFF

D gene: TRBD1
CDR3 length: 15
V gene: TRBV19
J gene: TRBJ1-5
CDR3 DNA: TGTGCCAGTAGTGCCCAGGGAAACAGGGGTCAGCCCCAGCATTTT
CDR3 protein: CASSAQGNRGQPQHF

D gene: NA
CDR3 length: 17
V gene: TRBV16
J gene: TRBJ1-6
CDR3 DNA: TGTGCCAGCAGCCAAGAAGGGGACATCGCCGGTAATTCACCCCTCCACTTT
CDR3 protein: CASSQEGDIAGNSPLHF

D gene: NA
CDR3 length: 15
V gene: TRBV19
J gene: TRBJ1-5
CDR3 DNA: TGTGCCAGTAGTATAGGAGCTTATAGCAATCAGCCCCAGCATTTT
CDR3 protein: CASSIGAYSNQPQHF

D gene: NA
CDR3 length: 15
V gene: TRBV6-5
J gene: TRBJ1-5
CDR3 DNA: TGTGCCAGCAGCCCTTGGGGGGAGAGGGATCAGCCCCAGCATTTT
CDR3 protein: CASSPWGERDQPQHF

D gene: TRBD2
CDR3 length: 15
V gene: TRBV10-1
J gene: TRBJ2-7
CDR3 DNA: TGCGCCAGCAGGGAATCGGCTAGCGGGGCCTACGAGCAGTACTTC
CDR3 protein: CASRESASGAYEQYF

D gene: NA
CDR3 length: 11
V gene: TRBV20-1
J gene: TRBJ2-5
CDR3 DNA: TGCAGTGCTAGTAGTTGGGAGACCCAGTACTTC
CDR3 protein: CSASSWETQYF

D gene: TRBD1
CDR3 length: 12
V gene: TRBV2
J gene: TRBJ1-4
CDR3 DNA: TGTGCCAGCGACAGGGAAAATGAAAAACTGTTTTTT
CDR3 protein: CASDRENEKLFF

D gene: TRBD2
CDR3 length: 12
V gene: TRBV10-3
J gene: TRBJ2-1
CDR3 DNA: TGTGCCATCAGTTTTAGCGGGAGCGAGCAGTTCTTC
CDR3 protein: CAISFSGSEQFF

D gene: TRBD1
CDR3 length: 17
V gene: TRBV18
J gene: TRBJ1-3
CDR3 DNA: TGTGCCAGCTCACCACCCTGGACAGGGCTCTCTGGAAACACCATATATTTT
CDR3 protein: CASSPPWTGLSGNTIYF

D gene: NA
CDR3 length: 15
V gene: TRBV2
J gene: TRBJ2-1
CDR3 DNA: TGTGCCAGCAGTGGAGGGGGGGACCGCTACAATGAGCAGTTCTTC
CDR3 protein: CASSGGGDRYNEQFF

D gene: TRBD1
CDR3 length: 16
V gene: TRBV18
J gene: TRBJ1-5
CDR3 DNA: TGTGCCAGCTCACCAGGGACAGCACCTAGCAATCAGCCCCAGCATTTT
CDR3 protein: CASSPGTAPSNQPQHF

D gene: TRBD1
CDR3 length: 16
V gene: TRBV11-2
J gene: TRBJ2-2
CDR3 DNA: TGTGCCAGCAGCGTACCCAGGGGGCGCCGAACCGGGGAGCTGTTTTTT
CDR3 protein: CASSVPRGRRTGELFF

D gene: NA
CDR3 length: 15
V gene: TRBV6-1
J gene: TRBJ2-7
CDR3 DNA: TGTGCCAGCAGTGACTCGGGGGTCTCCTCCTACGAGCAGTACTTC
CDR3 protein: CASSDSGVSSYEQYF

D gene: NA
CDR3 length: 14
V gene: TRBV28
J gene: TRBJ2-3
CDR3 DNA: TGTGCCAGCAGTTTAGACAGAAACACAGATACGCAGTATTTT
CDR3 protein: CASSLDRNTDTQYF

D gene: TRBD2
CDR3 length: 14
V gene: TRBV25-1
J gene: TRBJ2-2
CDR3 DNA: TGTGCCAGTCGGACTAGCGGTAACACCGGGGAGCTGTTTTTT
CDR3 protein: CASRTSGNTGELFF

D gene: NA
CDR3 length: 15
V gene: TRBV30
J gene: TRBJ2-3
CDR3 DNA: TGTGCCTGGAGTGTAGGCGGGATGGGCACAGATACGCAGTATTTT
CDR3 protein: CAWSVGGMGTDTQYF

D gene: NA
CDR3 length: 14
V gene: TRBV7-9
J gene: TRBJ2-2
CDR3 DNA: TGTGCCAGCAGCTTTGGCGGGGGCGCCGGGGAGCTGTTTTTT
CDR3 protein: CASSFGGGAGELFF

D gene: NA
CDR3 length: 13
V gene: TRBV11-3
J gene: TRBJ2-7
CDR3 DNA: TGTGCCAGCAGCTTAGGAAGAGACTACGAGCAGTACTTC
CDR3 protein: CASSLGRDYEQYF

D gene: NA
CDR3 length: 15
V gene: TRBV7-2
J gene: TRBJ1-2
CDR3 DNA: TGTGCCAGCAGCTTATCTGCAGGGTACATTGATGGCTACACCTTC
CDR3 protein: CASSLSAGYIDGYTF

D gene: NA
CDR3 length: 14
V gene: TRBV28
J gene: TRBJ2-3
CDR3 DNA: TGTGCCAGCGGGCGGGGCGGCCTCTGGGATACGCAGTATTTT
CDR3 protein: CASGRGGLWDTQYF

D gene: NA
CDR3 length: 12
V gene: TRBV9
J gene: TRBJ2-2
CDR3 DNA: TGTGCCAGCCAGGGGTTCGGCGGGGAGCTGTTTTTT
CDR3 protein: CASQGFGGELFF

D gene: TRBD2
CDR3 length: 16
V gene: TRBV30
J gene: TRBJ2-2
CDR3 DNA: TGTGCCTGGAGCGGGGGGGGACTAGTGATAACCGGGGAGCTGTTTTTT
CDR3 protein: CAWSGGGLVITGELFF

D gene: TRBD2
CDR3 length: 17
V gene: TRBV5-1
J gene: TRBJ2-1
CDR3 DNA: TGCGCCAGCAGCTTTACGGGACTAGCGGGAGTTTACAATGAGCAGTTCTTC
CDR3 protein: CASSFTGLAGVYNEQFF

D gene: NA
CDR3 length: 13
V gene: TRBV7-2
J gene: TRBJ2-3
CDR3 DNA: TGTGCCAGCAGCTTAGGGCTTATAGATACGCAGTATTTT
CDR3 protein: CASSLGLIDTQYF

D gene: TRBD2
CDR3 length: 15
V gene: TRBV6-1
J gene: TRBJ2-1
CDR3 DNA: TGTGCCAGCAGTGGGACTAGTCGGGAGTTGGGTGAGCAGTTCTTC
CDR3 protein: CASSGTSRELGEQFF

D gene: NA
CDR3 length: 13
V gene: TRBV5-8
J gene: TRBJ1-2
CDR3 DNA: TGTGCCAGCAGTTATGGACTGGGCTATGGCTACACCTTC
CDR3 protein: CASSYGLGYGYTF

D gene: TRBD2
CDR3 length: 14
V gene: TRBV9
J gene: TRBJ2-1
CDR3 DNA: TGTGCCAGCAGCGTAGAACTAGCGATAAATGAGCAGTTCTTC
CDR3 protein: CASSVELAINEQFF

D gene: NA
CDR3 length: 15
V gene: TRBV5-5
J gene: TRBJ1-1
CDR3 DNA: TGTGCCAGCAGCTTTATTGCCGGAGAGGACACTGAAGCTTTCTTT
CDR3 protein: CASSFIAGEDTEAFF

D gene: TRBD1
CDR3 length: 16
V gene: TRBV4-1
J gene: TRBJ1-2
CDR3 DNA: TGCGCCAGCAGCCAAGCATCCGGGACAGGGGGCGAAGGCTACACCTTC
CDR3 protein: CASSQASGTGGEGYTF

D gene: NA
CDR3 length: 15
V gene: TRBV5-4
J gene: TRBJ2-5
CDR3 DNA: TGTGCCAGCAGCTTGGGGTGGACAGAACGGGAGACCCAGTACTTC
CDR3 protein: CASSLGWTERETQYF

D gene: NA
CDR3 length: 15
V gene: TRBV7-6
J gene: TRBJ2-7
CDR3 DNA: TGTGCCAGCAGTCCGACAGTTACACTAACCTACGAGCAGTACTTC
CDR3 protein: CASSPTVTLTYEQYF

D gene: NA
CDR3 length: 16
V gene: TRBV4-2
J gene: TRBJ1-5
CDR3 DNA: TGTGCCAGCAGCCAAGAATCAGGGGATAGCAATCAGCCCCAGCATTTT
CDR3 protein: CASSQESGDSNQPQHF

D gene: NA
CDR3 length: 16
V gene: TRBV9
J gene: TRBJ2-7
CDR3 DNA: TGTGCCAGCAGCGTAGGGACAGCGGCGGAGTCCTACGAGCAGTACTTC
CDR3 protein: CASSVGTAAESYEQYF

D gene: NA
CDR3 length: 15
V gene: TRBV5-4
J gene: TRBJ1-5
CDR3 DNA: TGTGCCAGCAGCTTGAACGGAGCCCCCAATCAGCCCCAGCATTTT
CDR3 protein: CASSLNGAPNQPQHF

D gene: NA
CDR3 length: 14
V gene: TRBV19
J gene: TRBJ1-2
CDR3 DNA: TGTGCCAGTAGTATTGACATCCCGGGATATGGCTACACCTTC
CDR3 protein: CASSIDIPGYGYTF

D gene: TRBD2
CDR3 length: 15
V gene: TRBV27
J gene: TRBJ2-2
CDR3 DNA: TGTGCCAGCACCCCCGGGACTAGCGGCACCGGGGAGCTGTTTTTT
CDR3 protein: CASTPGTSGTGELFF

D gene: NA
CDR3 length: 15
V gene: TRBV30
J gene: TRBJ2-1
CDR3 DNA: TGTGCCTGGAGTCCCGAGGTTTTCCCCTACAATGAGCAGTTCTTC
CDR3 protein: CAWSPEVFPYNEQFF

D gene: NA
CDR3 length: 17
V gene: TRBV7-2
J gene: TRBJ2-3
CDR3 DNA: TGTGCCAGCAGCTTACCACCGGGACAAGCAAGAGCAGATACGCAGTATTTT
CDR3 protein: CASSLPPGQARADTQYF

D gene: TRBD2
CDR3 length: 15
V gene: TRBV6-5
J gene: TRBJ2-5
CDR3 DNA: TGTGCCAGCAGTTCCCTAGCGGGAGTGACAGAGACCCAGTACTTC
CDR3 protein: CASSSLAGVTETQYF

D gene: TRBD2
CDR3 length: 15
V gene: TRBV9
J gene: TRBJ2-1
CDR3 DNA: TGTGCCAGCAGCGTAAGGGCGGGAGGGGGAAATGAGCAGTTCTTC
CDR3 protein: CASSVRAGGGNEQFF

D gene: NA
CDR3 length: 13
V gene: TRBV2
J gene: TRBJ1-2
CDR3 DNA: TGTGCCAATAGGGGAGGGGCGGACTATGGCTACACCTTC
CDR3 protein: CANRGGADYGYTF

D gene: TRBD1
CDR3 length: 16
V gene: TRBV5-1
J gene: TRBJ1-1
CDR3 DNA: TGCGCCAGCAGCTTGGAGACGACAGGGGTGAACACTGAAGCTTTCTTT
CDR3 protein: CASSLETTGVNTEAFF

D gene: TRBD2
CDR3 length: 16
V gene: TRBV19
J gene: TRBJ2-7
CDR3 DNA: TGTGCCAGTAGTATCTCGTTCCACGGGAGGACCCGTGAGCAGTACTTC
CDR3 protein: CASSISFHGRTREQYF

D gene: TRBD2
CDR3 length: 17
V gene: TRBV14
J gene: TRBJ2-5
CDR3 DNA: TGTGCCAGCAGCCATCACCCTGGGACTAGCGGGAGTCAGACCCAGTACTTC
CDR3 protein: CASSHHPGTSGSQTQYF

D gene: NA
CDR3 length: 16
V gene: TRBV28
J gene: TRBJ2-5
CDR3 DNA: TGTGCCAGCAGTTTATTATCCCCTTCTAGCGCGGAGACCCAGTACTTC
CDR3 protein: CASSLLSPSSAETQYF

D gene: TRBD1
CDR3 length: 14
V gene: TRBV5-1
J gene: TRBJ1-1
CDR3 DNA: TGCGCCAGCAGCGGAGGGGGCCCCGACACTGAAGCTTTCTTT
CDR3 protein: CASSGGGPDTEAFF